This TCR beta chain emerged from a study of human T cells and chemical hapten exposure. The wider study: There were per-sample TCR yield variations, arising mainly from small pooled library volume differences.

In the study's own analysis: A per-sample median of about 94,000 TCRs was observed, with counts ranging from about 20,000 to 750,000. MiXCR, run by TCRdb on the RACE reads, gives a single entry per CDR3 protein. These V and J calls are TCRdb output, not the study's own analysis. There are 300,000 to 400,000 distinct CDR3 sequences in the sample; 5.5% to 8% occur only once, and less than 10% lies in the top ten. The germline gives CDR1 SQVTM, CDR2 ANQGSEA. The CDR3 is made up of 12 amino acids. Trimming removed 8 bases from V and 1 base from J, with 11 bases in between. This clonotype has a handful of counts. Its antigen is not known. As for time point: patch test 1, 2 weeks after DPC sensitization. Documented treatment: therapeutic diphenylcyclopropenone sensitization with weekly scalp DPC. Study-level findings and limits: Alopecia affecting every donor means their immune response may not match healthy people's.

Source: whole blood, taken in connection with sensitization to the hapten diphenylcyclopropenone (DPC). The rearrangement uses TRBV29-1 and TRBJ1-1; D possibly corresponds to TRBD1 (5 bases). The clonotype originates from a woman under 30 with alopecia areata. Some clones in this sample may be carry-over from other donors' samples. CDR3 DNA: TGCAGCTCTGACCAGGGGAACACTGAAGCTTTCTTT. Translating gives CSSDQGNTEAFF.